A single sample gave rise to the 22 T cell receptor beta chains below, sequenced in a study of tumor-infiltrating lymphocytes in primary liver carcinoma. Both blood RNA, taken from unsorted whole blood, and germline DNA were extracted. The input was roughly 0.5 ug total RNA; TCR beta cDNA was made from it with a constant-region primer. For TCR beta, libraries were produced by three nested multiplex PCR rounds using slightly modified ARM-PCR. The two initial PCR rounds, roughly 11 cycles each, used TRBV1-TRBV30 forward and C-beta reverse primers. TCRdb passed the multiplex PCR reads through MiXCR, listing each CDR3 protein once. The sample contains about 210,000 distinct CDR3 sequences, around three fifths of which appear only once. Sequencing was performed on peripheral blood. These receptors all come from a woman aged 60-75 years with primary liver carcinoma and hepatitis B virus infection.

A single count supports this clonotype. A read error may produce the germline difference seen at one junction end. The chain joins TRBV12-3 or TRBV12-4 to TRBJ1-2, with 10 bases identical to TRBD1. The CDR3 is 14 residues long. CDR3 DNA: TGTGCTAGCAGGAAGACAGGGGGCGTCTATGGCTACACCTTC. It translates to CASRKTGGVYGYTF.

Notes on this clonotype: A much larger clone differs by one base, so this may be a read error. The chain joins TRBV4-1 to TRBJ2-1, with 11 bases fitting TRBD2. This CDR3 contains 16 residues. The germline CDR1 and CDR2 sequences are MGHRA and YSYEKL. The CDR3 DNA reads TGTGCCAGCAGCCAAGATCTAGCGGGAGGATGGGGGGAGCAGCTCTTC. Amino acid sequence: CASSQDLAGGWGEQLF.

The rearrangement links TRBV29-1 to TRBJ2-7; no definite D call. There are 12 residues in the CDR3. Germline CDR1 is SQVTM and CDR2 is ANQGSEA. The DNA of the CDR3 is TGCACTGTTGAAGTCCGCGGCTACGAGCAGTACTTC. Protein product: CTVEVRGYEQYF.

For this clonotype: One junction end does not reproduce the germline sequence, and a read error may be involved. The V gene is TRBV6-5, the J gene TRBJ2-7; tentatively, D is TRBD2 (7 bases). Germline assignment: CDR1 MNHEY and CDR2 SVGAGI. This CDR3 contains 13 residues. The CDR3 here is CASSPRGGYEHYF. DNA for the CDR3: TGTGCCAGCAGCCCTAGGGGGGGCTACGAGCACTACTTC.

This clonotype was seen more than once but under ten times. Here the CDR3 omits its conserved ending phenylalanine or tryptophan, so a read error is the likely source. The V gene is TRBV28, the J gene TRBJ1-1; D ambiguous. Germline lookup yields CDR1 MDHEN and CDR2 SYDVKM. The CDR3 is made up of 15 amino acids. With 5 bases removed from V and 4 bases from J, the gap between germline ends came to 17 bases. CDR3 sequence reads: CASSPLTLLGTEAFL. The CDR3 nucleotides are TGTGCCAGCAGTCCGCTGACTCTTCTGGGCACTGAAGCTTTCCTT.

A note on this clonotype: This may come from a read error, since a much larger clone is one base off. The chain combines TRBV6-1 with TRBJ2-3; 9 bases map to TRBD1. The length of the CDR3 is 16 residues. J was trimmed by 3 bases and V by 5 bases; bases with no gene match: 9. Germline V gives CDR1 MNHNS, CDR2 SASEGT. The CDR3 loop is CASSHHYRGRTDTQYF. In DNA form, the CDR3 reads TGTGCCAGCAGTCACCACTACAGGGGGCGGACAGATACGCAGTATTTT.

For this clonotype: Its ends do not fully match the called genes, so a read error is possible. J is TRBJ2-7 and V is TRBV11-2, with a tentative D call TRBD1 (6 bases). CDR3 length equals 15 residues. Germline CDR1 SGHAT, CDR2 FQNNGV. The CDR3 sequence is CDSSRAGAPTYEQYF. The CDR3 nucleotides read TGTGACAGCAGCCGTGCAGGGGCTCCCACCTACGAGCAGTACTTC.

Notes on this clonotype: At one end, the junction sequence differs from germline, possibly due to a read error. CDR3 sequence reads: CASCFGGSNQPQHF. DNA of the CDR3: TGTGCCAGCTGTTTTGGCGGTAGCAATCAGCCCCAGCATTTT. V and J are TRBV12-3 or TRBV12-4 and TRBJ1-5; D remains unclear. CDR3 length equals 14 residues.

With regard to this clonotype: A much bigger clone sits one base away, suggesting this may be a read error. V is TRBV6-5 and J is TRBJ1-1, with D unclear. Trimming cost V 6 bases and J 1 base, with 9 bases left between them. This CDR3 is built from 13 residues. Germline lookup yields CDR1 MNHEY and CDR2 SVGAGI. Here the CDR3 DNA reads TGTGCCAGCAGGCGCTCCGGGAACACTGAAGCTTTCTTT. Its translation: CASRRSGNTEAFF.

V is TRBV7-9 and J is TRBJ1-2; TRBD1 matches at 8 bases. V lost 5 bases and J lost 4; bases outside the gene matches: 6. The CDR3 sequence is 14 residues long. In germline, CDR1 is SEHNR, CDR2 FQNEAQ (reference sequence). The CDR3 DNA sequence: TGTGCCAGCAGCCCAATCCAGGGGGCCTATGGCTACACCTTC. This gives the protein CASSPIQGAYGYTF.

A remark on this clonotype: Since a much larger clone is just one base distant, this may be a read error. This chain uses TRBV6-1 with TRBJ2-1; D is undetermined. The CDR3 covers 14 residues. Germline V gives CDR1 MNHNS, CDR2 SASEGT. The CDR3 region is CANSDDGVYNEQFF. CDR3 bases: TGTGCCAACAGTGATGATGGGGTCTACAATGAGCAGTTCTTC.

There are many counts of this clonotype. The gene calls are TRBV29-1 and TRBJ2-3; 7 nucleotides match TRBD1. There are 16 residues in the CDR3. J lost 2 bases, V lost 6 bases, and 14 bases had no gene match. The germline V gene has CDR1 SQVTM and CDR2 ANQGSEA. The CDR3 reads CSVPSRQGAYTDTQYF. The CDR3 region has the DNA TGCAGCGTCCCCAGTCGACAGGGAGCATACACAGATACGCAGTATTTT.

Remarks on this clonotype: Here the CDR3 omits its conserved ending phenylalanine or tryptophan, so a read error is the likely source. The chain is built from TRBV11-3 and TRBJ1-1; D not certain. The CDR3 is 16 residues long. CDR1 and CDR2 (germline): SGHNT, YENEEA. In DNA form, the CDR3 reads TGTGCCAGCAGATTAGATTTGAAGGGTTTAGGCACTGAAGCTTTCTAT. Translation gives CASRLDLKGLGTEAFY.

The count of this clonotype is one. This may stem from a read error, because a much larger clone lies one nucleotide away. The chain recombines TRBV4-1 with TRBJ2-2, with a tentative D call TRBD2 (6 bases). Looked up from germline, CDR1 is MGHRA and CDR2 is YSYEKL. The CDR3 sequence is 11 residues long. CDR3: CATNKGGELSF. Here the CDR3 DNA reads TGCGCCACTAATAAAGGCGGGGAGCTGTCTTTT.

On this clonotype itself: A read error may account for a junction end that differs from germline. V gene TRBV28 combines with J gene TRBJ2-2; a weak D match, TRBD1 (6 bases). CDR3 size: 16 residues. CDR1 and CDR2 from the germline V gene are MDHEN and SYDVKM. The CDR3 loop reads CASSSPPGANTGQLFF. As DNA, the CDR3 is TGCGCCAGCAGCTCCCCCCCAGGGGCGAACACCGGGCAGCTGTTTTTT.

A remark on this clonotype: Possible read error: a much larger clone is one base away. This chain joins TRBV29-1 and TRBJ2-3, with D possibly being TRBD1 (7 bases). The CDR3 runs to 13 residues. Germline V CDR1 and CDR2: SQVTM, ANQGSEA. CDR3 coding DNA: TGCAGCGTTCAGGGGGGTAGCACAGATACGCACTATTTT. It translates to CSVQGGSTDTHYF.

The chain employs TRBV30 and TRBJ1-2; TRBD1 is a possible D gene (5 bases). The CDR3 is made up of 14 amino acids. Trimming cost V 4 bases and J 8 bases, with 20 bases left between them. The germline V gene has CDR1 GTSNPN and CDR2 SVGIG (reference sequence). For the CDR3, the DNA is TGTGCCTGGACAAATGGTGGGGCTAGGAGGGGCTACACCTTC. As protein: CAWTNGGARRGYTF.

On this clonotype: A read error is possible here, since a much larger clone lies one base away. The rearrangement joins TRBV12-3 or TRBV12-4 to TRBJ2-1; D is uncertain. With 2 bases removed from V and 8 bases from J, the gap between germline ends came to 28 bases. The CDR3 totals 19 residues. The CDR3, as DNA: TGTGCCAGCAGTTTACCCCTCTTCTTTCCCATGCCCAAACGAGATGAGCAGTTCTTC. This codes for CASSLPLFFPMPKRDEQFF.

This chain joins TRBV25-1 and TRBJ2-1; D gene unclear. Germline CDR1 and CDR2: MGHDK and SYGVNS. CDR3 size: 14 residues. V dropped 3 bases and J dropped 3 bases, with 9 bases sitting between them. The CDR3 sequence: CASSEGSYYNEQFF. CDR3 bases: TGTGCCAGCAGTGAGGGGTCCTACTACAATGAGCAGTTCTTC.

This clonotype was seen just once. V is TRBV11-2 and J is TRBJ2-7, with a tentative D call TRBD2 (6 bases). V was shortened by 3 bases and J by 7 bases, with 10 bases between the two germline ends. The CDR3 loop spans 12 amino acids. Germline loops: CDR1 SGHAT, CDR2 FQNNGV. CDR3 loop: CASSLELAEQYF. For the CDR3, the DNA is TGTGCCAGCAGCTTGGAACTAGCTGAGCAGTACTTC.

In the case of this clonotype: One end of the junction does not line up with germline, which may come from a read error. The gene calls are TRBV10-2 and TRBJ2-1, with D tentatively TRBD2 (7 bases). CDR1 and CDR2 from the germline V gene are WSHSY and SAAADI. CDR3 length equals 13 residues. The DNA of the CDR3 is TGCGCCAGCCTGGGGAGGGGGTACAATAAGCAGTTCTTC. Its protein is CASLGRGYNKQFF.

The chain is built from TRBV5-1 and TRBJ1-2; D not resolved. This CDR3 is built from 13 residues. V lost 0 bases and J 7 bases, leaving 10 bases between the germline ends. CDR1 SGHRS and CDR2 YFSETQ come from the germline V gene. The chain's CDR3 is CASSLGPLAGYTF. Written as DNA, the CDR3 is TGCGCCAGCAGCTTGGGGCCACTGGCTGGCTACACCTTC.